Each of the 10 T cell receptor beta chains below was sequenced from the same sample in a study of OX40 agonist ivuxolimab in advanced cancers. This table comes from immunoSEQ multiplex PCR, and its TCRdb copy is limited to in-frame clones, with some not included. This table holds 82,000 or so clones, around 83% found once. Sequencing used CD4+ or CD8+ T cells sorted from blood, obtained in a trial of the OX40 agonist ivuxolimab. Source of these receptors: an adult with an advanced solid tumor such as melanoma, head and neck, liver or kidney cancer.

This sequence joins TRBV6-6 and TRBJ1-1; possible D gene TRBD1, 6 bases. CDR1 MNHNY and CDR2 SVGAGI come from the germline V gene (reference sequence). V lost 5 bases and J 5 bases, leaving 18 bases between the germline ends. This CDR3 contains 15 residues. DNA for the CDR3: TGTGCCAGCAGTACTACCGACCGGGGGCGGACTGAAGCTTTCTTT. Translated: CASSTTDRGRTEAFF.

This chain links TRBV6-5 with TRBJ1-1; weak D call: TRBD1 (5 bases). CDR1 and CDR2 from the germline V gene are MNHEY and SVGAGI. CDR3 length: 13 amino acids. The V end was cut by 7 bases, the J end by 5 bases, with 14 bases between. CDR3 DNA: TGTGCCAGCAACCCGGCAGGGCGAACTGAAGCTTTCTTT. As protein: CASNPAGRTEAFF.

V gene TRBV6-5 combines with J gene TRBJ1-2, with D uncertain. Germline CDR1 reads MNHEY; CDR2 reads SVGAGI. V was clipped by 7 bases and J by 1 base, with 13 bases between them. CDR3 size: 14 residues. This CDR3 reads CASTRRPINYGYTF. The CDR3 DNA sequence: TGTGCCAGCACCAGGAGACCTATTAACTATGGCTACACCTTC.

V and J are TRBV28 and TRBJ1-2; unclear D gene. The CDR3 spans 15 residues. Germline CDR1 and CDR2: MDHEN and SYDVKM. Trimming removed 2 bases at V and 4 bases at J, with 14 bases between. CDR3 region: CASSLSELPAYGYTF. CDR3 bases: TGTGCCAGCAGTTTAAGTGAACTCCCCGCCTATGGCTACACCTTC.

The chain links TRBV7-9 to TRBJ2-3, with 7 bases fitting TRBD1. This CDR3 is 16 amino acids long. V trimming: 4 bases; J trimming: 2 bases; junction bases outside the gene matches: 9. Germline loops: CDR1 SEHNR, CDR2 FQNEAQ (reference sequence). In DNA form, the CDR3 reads TGTGCCAGCAGCTCGCAGACAGGGAGAGACACAGATACGCAGTATTTT. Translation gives CASSSQTGRDTDTQYF.

The DNA for the CDR3 is TGTGCCAGCAGTTATGGGGATAAGAGGTTGGATGGCTACACCTTC. As protein: CASSYGDKRLDGYTF. The chain carries TRBV5-6 and TRBJ1-2; no definite D call. Looked up from germline, CDR1 is SGHDT and CDR2 is YYEEEE. CDR3 size: 15 residues. The germline V and J ends were trimmed by 5 bases and 6 bases, with 20 bases remaining between them.

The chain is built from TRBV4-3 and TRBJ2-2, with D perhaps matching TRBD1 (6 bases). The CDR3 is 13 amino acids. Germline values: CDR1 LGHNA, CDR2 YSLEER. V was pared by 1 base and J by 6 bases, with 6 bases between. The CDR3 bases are TGCGCCAGCAGCCAAGGGGGGCCCGGGGAGCTGTTTTTT. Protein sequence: CASSQGGPGELFF.

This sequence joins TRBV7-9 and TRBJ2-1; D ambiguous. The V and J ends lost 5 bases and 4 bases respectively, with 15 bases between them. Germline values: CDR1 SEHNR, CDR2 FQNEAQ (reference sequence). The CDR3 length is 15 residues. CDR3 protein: CASSPKGPLYNEQFF. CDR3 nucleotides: TGTGCCAGCAGCCCTAAAGGACCATTGTACAATGAGCAGTTCTTC.

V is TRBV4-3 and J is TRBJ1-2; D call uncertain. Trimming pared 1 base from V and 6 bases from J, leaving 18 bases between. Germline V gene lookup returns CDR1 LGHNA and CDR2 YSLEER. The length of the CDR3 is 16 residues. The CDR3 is CASSQGTVGRVHGYTF. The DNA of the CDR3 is TGCGCCAGCAGCCAAGGTACCGTCGGTCGGGTACATGGCTACACCTTC.

The CDR3 here is CSARRGSNTEAFF. For the CDR3, the DNA is TGCAGCGCCCGACGGGGATCGAACACTGAAGCTTTCTTT. The chain employs TRBV29-1 and TRBJ1-1; no definite D call. The V gene's germline CDR1 is SQVTM and CDR2 ANQGSEA. This CDR3 has 13 residues. V was cut by 7 bases and J by 1 base, with 13 bases left in between. The full variable domain, its missing parts supplied by reference TRBV29-1 and TRBJ1-1, is SAVISQKPSRDICQRGTSLTIQCQVDSQVTMMFWYRQQPGQSLTLIATANQGSEATYESGFVIDKFPISRPNLTFSTLTVSNMSPEDSSIYLCSARRGSNTEAFFGQGTRLTVV.